The next 26 T cell receptor beta chains were all read from a single sample in a study of T-cell reconstitution after alpha-beta-depleted transplantation in children. Preparation of the TCRbeta library involved a method that used unique molecular identifiers. TCRdb re-analysed the PCR reads in MiXCR, keeping a single row per CDR3 protein. The sample consists of about 590,000 distinct CDR3 sequences, approximately 12% of them appearing once. The sequences come from PBMCs, mostly from graft donor cells, collected 360 days after TCRalphabeta/CD19-depleted stem cell transplant. The receptors come from a male patient aged 5 to 17 who had a stem cell transplant for acute myeloid leukemia, so the T cells may come from the graft donor.

The chain joins TRBV4-2 to TRBJ2-3, with 7 bases that match TRBD2. Germline V gives CDR1 LGHNA, CDR2 YNFKEQ. With 1 base clipped from V and 4 bases from J, the junction kept 5 bases outside the gene matches. CDR3 length: 15 residues. CDR3 nucleotide sequence: TGTGCCAGCAGCCAAGTAACTAGCGTTGCAGATACGCAGTATTTT. Protein sequence: CASSQVTSVADTQYF.

The chain carries TRBV6-2 or TRBV6-3 and TRBJ2-7; tentative D call: TRBD1 (6 bases). CDR1 MNHEY and CDR2 SVGEGT come from the germline V gene. V shed 7 bases and J shed 7 bases, with 14 bases lying between them. CDR3 length: 12 amino acids. For the CDR3, the DNA is TGTGCCAGCACTACAGGGTTGGTTGAGCAGTACTTC. This translates into CASTTGLVEQYF.

The chain is built from TRBV6-1 and TRBJ2-7; 8 nucleotides match TRBD2. Germline lookup yields CDR1 MNHNS and CDR2 SASEGT. This CDR3 is built from 17 residues. Trimming cost V 3 bases and J 2 bases; bases outside gene matches: 12. The CDR3 bases are TGTGCCAGCAGTGACGGGGTAGCGGGAACCAAGGCCTACGAGCAGTACTTC. Its protein is CASSDGVAGTKAYEQYF.

This clonotype was picked up a small number of times. The chain is built from TRBV12-3 or TRBV12-4 and TRBJ1-6; no definite D call. The V and J ends lost 5 bases and 2 bases respectively, with 25 bases between them. CDR3 length: 20 amino acids. CDR3 nucleotides: TGTGCCAGCAGTAAGAGAACCGGGGAACTTAGGACGACCTATAATTCACCCCTCCACTTT. Protein sequence: CASSKRTGELRTTYNSPLHF.

The chain recombines TRBV4-3 with TRBJ2-5; the match to TRBD2 covers 12 bases. Germline CDR1 and CDR2: LGHNA and YSLEER. The V segment lost 4 bases and the J segment 5 bases; nucleotides outside the gene matches: 8. The CDR3 has 16 residues. CDR3 in DNA: TGCGCCAGCAGCCCTAGGACTAGCGGGACTGGGGAGACCCAGTACTTC. Translated, it gives CASSPRTSGTGETQYF.

The chain combines TRBV12-5 with TRBJ2-7; a possible D gene is TRBD2 (5 bases). This CDR3 contains 12 residues. V shed 4 bases and J shed 7 bases, with 11 bases lying between them. Germline CDR1 LGHNT, CDR2 FRNRAP. For the CDR3, the DNA is TGTGCTAGTGGTTGGGGAGTAAGTGAGCAGTACTTC. It specifies CASGWGVSEQYF.

This clonotype was observed many times. The chain recombines TRBV20-1 with TRBJ1-3; no reliable D call. There are 13 residues in the CDR3. V lost 3 bases to trimming and J lost 4 bases, with 10 bases between them. The V gene's germline CDR1 is DFQATT and CDR2 SNEGSKA (reference sequence). CDR3 residues: CSARRVGGNTIYF. Written as DNA, the CDR3 is TGCAGTGCTAGGAGGGTTGGCGGAAACACCATATATTTT.

For the CDR3, the DNA is TGTGCCAGCAGCCGGTCTAGAGCTGGGGGATGGAACGAGCAGTACTTC. As protein: CASSRSRAGGWNEQYF. The V and J genes are TRBV4-2 and TRBJ2-7; D possibly uses TRBD1 or TRBD2 (5 bases each). V lost 4 bases to trimming and J lost 5 bases, with 21 bases between them. CDR3 length: 16 residues. CDR1 and CDR2 from the germline V gene are LGHNA and YNFKEQ.

Only a few counts were recorded for this clonotype. The chain employs TRBV28 and TRBJ2-5; D call uncertain. Germline V gene sequence: CDR1 MDHEN, CDR2 SYDVKM. CDR3 length: 15 residues. V was pared by 3 bases and J by 4 bases, with 15 bases between. The CDR3 DNA follows: TGTGCCAGCAGTTTTATCCCAACGGAGCGAGAGACCCAGTACTTC. Its protein product is CASSFIPTERETQYF.

This clonotype was picked up many times. This chain joins TRBV9 and TRBJ2-3, with 8 nucleotides matching TRBD2. CDR1 and CDR2 (germline): SGDLS, YYNGEE. The CDR3 runs 17 residues. The V and J ends lost 1 base and 3 bases, in that order; junction bases with no gene match: 10. CDR3 sequence reads: CASSVILTGGPTDTQYF. The CDR3 DNA is TGTGCCAGCAGCGTAATTCTGACGGGAGGGCCGACAGATACGCAGTATTTT.

This clonotype has only a few counts. This sequence joins TRBV21-1 and TRBJ1-1. TRBV21-1 is classified as a pseudogene. This CDR3 comprises 15 residues. This CDR3 is CASSNGGSMNTEAFF. DNA for the CDR3: TGTGCCAGCAGCAACGGCGGCAGCATGAACACTGAAGCTTTCTTT.

This clonotype was detected a few times. The chain links TRBV29-1 to TRBJ2-7; 11 bases match TRBD2. The CDR3 length is 20 residues. V dropped 0 bases and J dropped 2; count of bases not matched to a gene: 18. The germline V gene encodes CDR1 SQVTM and CDR2 ANQGSEA. This CDR3 is CSVEDLHPGTSGTVTYEQYF. The CDR3 nucleotides are TGCAGCGTTGAAGACCTCCATCCCGGGACTAGCGGCACCGTTACCTACGAGCAGTACTTC.

This clonotype was counted between two and nine times. The V call is TRBV14, the J call TRBJ2-7, with a tentative D call TRBD1 (6 bases). This CDR3 is 17 amino acids long. Trimming stripped 1 base from V and 2 bases from J, with 18 bases between. Germline lookup yields CDR1 SGHDN and CDR2 FVKESK. The CDR3 region is CASSQVGRGRVPYEQYF. The CDR3 region has the DNA TGTGCCAGCAGCCAAGTCGGCAGGGGCAGGGTCCCCTACGAGCAGTACTTC.

This clonotype was recorded many times. The CDR3: CSVYRHEFTDTQYF. The CDR3 region has the DNA TGCAGTGTTTATCGGCACGAGTTCACAGATACGCAGTATTTT. The chain combines TRBV20-1 with TRBJ2-3; the D is unclear. Looked up from germline, CDR1 is DFQATT and CDR2 is SNEGSKA (reference sequence). V was cut by 7 bases and J by 2 bases, with 16 bases left in between. This CDR3 contains 14 residues.

In its sample, this clonotype was seen a few times. The CDR3 DNA sequence: TGTGCCAGCAGCAAACGACACTCTGGAAACACCATATATTTT. It translates to CASSKRHSGNTIYF. The V call is TRBV13, the J call TRBJ1-3; D gene ambiguous. V lost 5 bases and J lost 0, with 8 bases in between. The CDR3 contains 14 residues. Germline V gene data show CDR1 as PRHDT and CDR2 as FYEKMQ (reference sequence). Full variable domain (rest looked up from reference TRBV13 and TRBJ1-3): AAGVIQSPRHLIKEKRETATLKCYPIPRHDTVYWYQQGPGQDPQFLISFYEKMQSDKGSIPDRFSAQQFSDYHSELNMSSLELGDSALYFCASSKRHSGNTIYFGEGSWLTVV.

In its sample, this clonotype was seen many times. The J gene is TRBJ2-1, the V gene TRBV12-3 or TRBV12-4; perhaps D is TRBD1 or TRBD2 (5 bases each). This CDR3 region has 16 residues. V was trimmed by 2 bases and J by 2 bases, leaving 13 bases between them. CDR3 loop: CASSLPGLAAYNEQFF. DNA for the CDR3: TGTGCCAGCAGTTTACCAGGGCTAGCAGCCTACAATGAGCAGTTCTTC.

Only a few counts were recorded for this clonotype. The V call is TRBV28, the J call TRBJ2-7; 9 bases line up with TRBD1. Germline V gene sequence: CDR1 MDHEN, CDR2 SYDVKM. V lost 6 bases and J lost 2; bases outside the gene matches: 5. The CDR3 runs 14 residues. The CDR3 spells CASSFDRGAYEQYF. The CDR3 DNA follows: TGTGCCAGCAGCTTCGACAGGGGGGCCTACGAGCAGTACTTC.

At least ten counts were recorded for this clonotype. The chain recombines TRBV29-1 with TRBJ1-2; D might be TRBD1 (6 bases). The CDR3 extends over 14 amino acids. The germline gives CDR1 SQVTM, CDR2 ANQGSEA. V was pared by 6 bases and J by 2 bases, with 16 bases between. The CDR3 sequence is CSVGPRRGNYGYTF. CDR3 DNA: TGCAGCGTCGGCCCCAGGAGGGGGAACTATGGCTACACCTTC. Variable domain in full (rest from reference TRBV29-1 and TRBJ1-2): SAVISQKPSRDICQRGTSLTIQCQVDSQVTMMFWYRQQPGQSLTLIATANQGSEATYESGFVIDKFPISRPNLTFSTLTVSNMSPEDSSIYLCSVGPRRGNYGYTFGSGTRLTVV.

The V gene is TRBV9, the J gene TRBJ2-1, with TRBD2 matching over 14 bases. CDR1 SGDLS and CDR2 YYNGEE come from the germline V gene. There are 15 residues in the CDR3. Losses at the gene ends were 3 bases for V and 8 bases for J; bases not matched to a gene: 4. The CDR3 DNA reads TGTGCCAGCAGCGCGGGACTAGCGGGAGTCTATGAGCAGTTCTTC. Its translation: CASSAGLAGVYEQFF.

The genes are TRBV28 and TRBJ1-1; D remains ambiguous. The germline V and J ends were trimmed by 3 bases and 5 bases, with 13 bases remaining between them. This CDR3 is built from 14 residues. Germline V gene data show CDR1 as MDHEN and CDR2 as SYDVKM. The CDR3 reads CASSLWPRKTEAFF. Here the CDR3 DNA reads TGTGCCAGCAGTTTGTGGCCTCGCAAAACTGAAGCTTTCTTT.

The V gene is TRBV10-3, the J gene TRBJ2-7; 10 nucleotides line up with TRBD2. Germline-derived CDR1 and CDR2 are ENHRY and SYGVKD. Trimming took 0 bases from V and 3 from J; bases not matched to a gene: 5. The CDR3 spans 16 residues. CDR3 DNA: TGTGCCATCAGTGAGTCTGTTGGACTAGCGGTCTACGAGCAGTACTTC. Translating gives CAISESVGLAVYEQYF.

To note about this clonotype: Possible read error: a much larger clone is one base away. The chain has TRBV7-3 and TRBJ2-1; the D is unclear. The germline V and J ends were trimmed by 5 bases and 0 bases, with 5 bases remaining between them. Germline CDR1 reads SGHTA; CDR2 reads FQGTGA. The CDR3 loop spans 13 amino acids. Here the CDR3 reads CASSASSYNEQFF. The CDR3 nucleotides read TGTGCCAGCAGCGCCAGCTCCTACAATGAGCAGTTCTTC. The full variable domain, with the rest looked up from reference TRBV7-3 and TRBJ2-1, is GAGVSQTPSNKVTEKGKYVELRCDPISGHTALYWYRQSLGQGPEFLIYFQGTGAADDSGLPNDRFFAVRPEGSVSTLKIQRTERGDSAVYLCASSASSYNEQFFGPGTRLTVL.

V is TRBV30 and J is TRBJ2-1, with D tentatively TRBD2 (6 bases). The CDR3 has 15 amino acids. Per germline, CDR1 GTSNPN and CDR2 SVGIG (reference sequence). Trimming cost V 3 bases and J 0 bases, with 12 bases left between them. The CDR3 sequence: CAWREKRVSYNEQFF. In DNA, the CDR3 is TGTGCCTGGAGGGAAAAGCGGGTCTCCTACAATGAGCAGTTCTTC.

This sequence joins TRBV9 and TRBJ2-7; 10 bases fit TRBD1. The CDR3 has 16 amino acids. V shed 3 bases and J 6 bases; nucleotides not matched to a gene: 12. Germline V gene data show CDR1 as SGDLS and CDR2 as YYNGEE. This chain's CDR3 is CASSDAGTGDVAEQYF. The CDR3 nucleotides are TGTGCCAGCAGCGATGCCGGGACAGGGGACGTCGCCGAGCAGTACTTC.

This clonotype has a count of ten or more. The V and J genes are TRBV20-1 and TRBJ1-1; tentative D call: TRBD1 (6 bases). The CDR3 runs to 14 residues. Trimming removed 6 bases from V and 4 bases from J, with 18 bases in between. Germline V gene data show CDR1 as DFQATT and CDR2 as SNEGSKA (reference sequence). The CDR3 DNA is TGCAGTGCGACAATCGGGGGCCCAACCACTGAAGCTTTCTTT. Translated: CSATIGGPTTEAFF.

This clonotype was detected only a few times. V is TRBV29-1 and J is TRBJ2-4; D is undetermined. This CDR3 has 16 residues. With 0 bases removed from V and 1 base from J, the gap between germline ends came to 13 bases. Germline loops: CDR1 SQVTM, CDR2 ANQGSEA. The CDR3 loop reads CSVEDGWDLAKNIQYF. CDR3 in DNA: TGCAGCGTTGAAGATGGTTGGGATCTGGCCAAAAACATTCAGTACTTC.